This TCR beta chain originates from a study of cytotoxic CD8 clonotypes in ibrutinib-treated CLL. Study background: After median around 68 months, roughly 15 stayed in remission, around twelve progressed; responses some 25 partial, 2 complete.

Here immunoSEQ multiplex PCR was the method, and the copy in TCRdb shows in-frame clones only, minus some. The sample has some 11,000 clones, around 68% seen once. From germline, CDR1 is MNHEY and CDR2 SMNVEV (reference sequence). The CDR3 runs to 13 residues. Trimming pared 6 bases from V and 8 bases from J, leaving 14 bases between. V is TRBV27 and J is TRBJ2-1; D gene uncertain. This sequence originates from a human donor with chronic lymphocytic leukemia. The sequencing here drew on PBMCs, taken before ibrutinib treatment. CDR3 in amino acids: CASSLMESYEQFF. The CDR3 nucleotides read TGTGCCAGCAGCCTCATGGAGAGCTATGAGCAGTTCTTC.